Shown below are 5 T cell receptor beta chains from a single sample sequenced in a study of T cell responses to AZD1222 COVID-19 vaccine. Measured with immunoSEQ multiplex PCR; TCRdb has only the in-frame clones, and not every one. Of about 82,000 clones in the sample, 80% to 95% were seen once. The source was peripheral blood, collected 28 days after the second AZD1222 dose. The receptors derive from an adult who received the AZD1222 COVID-19 vaccine.

J is TRBJ1-1 and V is TRBV6-6, with TRBD1 matching over 8 bases. This CDR3 spans 16 amino acids. CDR1 and CDR2 (germline): MNHNY, SVGAGI (reference sequence). V lost 10 bases and J lost 0; bases outside the gene matches: 13. CDR3 bases: TGTGCCACTACGTATAGTATACAGGGGGTGAACACTGAAGCTTTCTTT. It specifies CATTYSIQGVNTEAFF.

This clone was seen just once. V usage is TRBV3-1 (or the pseudogene TRBV3-2) and J usage is TRBJ1-2; 12 bases fit TRBD1. The CDR3 spans 17 residues. Losses at the gene ends were 1 base for V and 4 bases for J; bases not matched to a gene: 7. Germline CDR1 and CDR2: LGHDT and YNNKEL (reference sequence). Written as DNA, the CDR3 is TGTGCCAGCAGCCAAGCCGGGACAGGGGGCGCTCCCTATGGCTACACCTTC. Translated, it gives CASSQAGTGGAPYGYTF.

The chain joins TRBV5-8 to TRBJ2-5; 10 bases agree with TRBD1. CDR1 and CDR2 (germline): SGHTS, YDEGEE. The CDR3 sequence is 16 residues long. V gave up 4 bases and J gave up 1 base; unmatched junction bases: 7. Written as DNA, the CDR3 is TGTGCCAGCAGCCCCGGGACAGGGGTTGTCCAAGAGACCCAGTACTTC. Translation gives CASSPGTGVVQETQYF.

The gene calls are TRBV5-4 and TRBJ2-5; TRBD1 matches 8 bases. The CDR3 extends over 14 amino acids. Germline V gene sequence: CDR1 SGHNT, CDR2 YYREEE (reference sequence). V dropped 3 bases and J dropped 5; count of bases not matched to a gene: 6. The CDR3 region has the DNA TGTGCCAGCAGCTGGGGACAGGCGGGGGAGACCCAGTACTTC. This translates into CASSWGQAGETQYF. The full variable domain, completed using reference TRBV5-4 and TRBJ2-5, is ETGVTQSPTHLIKTRGQQVTLRCSSQSGHNTVSWYQQALGQGPQFIFQYYREEENGRGNFPPRFSGLQFPNYSSELNVNALELDDSALYLCASSWGQAGETQYFGPGTRLLVL.

This clone was recorded a few times. V and J are TRBV4-2 and TRBJ2-2; D ambiguous. Germline assignment: CDR1 LGHNA and CDR2 YNFKEQ. V was shortened by 0 bases and J by 2 bases, with 7 bases between the two germline ends. The CDR3 is 15 amino acids. CDR3 amino acids: CASSQDFANTGELFF. The CDR3 region has the DNA TGTGCCAGCAGCCAAGATTTCGCAAACACCGGGGAGCTGTTTTTT.